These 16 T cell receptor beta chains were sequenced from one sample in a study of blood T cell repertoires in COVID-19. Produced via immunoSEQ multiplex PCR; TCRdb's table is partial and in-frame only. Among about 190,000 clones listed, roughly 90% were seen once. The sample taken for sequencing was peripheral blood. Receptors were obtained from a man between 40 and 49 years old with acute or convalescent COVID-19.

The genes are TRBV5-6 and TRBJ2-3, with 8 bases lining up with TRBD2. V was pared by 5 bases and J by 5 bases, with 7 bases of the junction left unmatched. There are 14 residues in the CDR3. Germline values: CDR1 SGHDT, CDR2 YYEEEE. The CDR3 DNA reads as TGTGCCAGCAGTTACGGGGGGGCCAAAGATACGCAGTATTTT. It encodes CASSYGGAKDTQYF.

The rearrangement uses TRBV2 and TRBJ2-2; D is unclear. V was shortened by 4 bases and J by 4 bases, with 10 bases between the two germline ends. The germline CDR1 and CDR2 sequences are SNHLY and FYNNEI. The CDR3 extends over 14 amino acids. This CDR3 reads CASSVRSLTGELFF. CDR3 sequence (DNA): TGTGCCAGCAGTGTCCGGTCTCTCACCGGGGAGCTGTTTTTT.

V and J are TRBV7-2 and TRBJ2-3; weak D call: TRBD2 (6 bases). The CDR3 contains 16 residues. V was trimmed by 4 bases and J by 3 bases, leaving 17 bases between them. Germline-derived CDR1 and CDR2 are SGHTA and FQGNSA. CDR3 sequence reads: CASSSVAAQGTDTQYF. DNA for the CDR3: TGTGCCAGCAGCTCGGTAGCGGCCCAGGGTACAGATACGCAGTATTTT.

CDR3 sequence (DNA): TGTGCCAGCAGCTCCACATCTAGCGGGGGCACAGATACGCAGTATTTT. Its protein product is CASSSTSSGGTDTQYF. The chain carries TRBV7-2 and TRBJ2-3; the match to TRBD2 covers 9 bases. The V gene's germline CDR1 is SGHTA and CDR2 FQGNSA. The CDR3 extends over 16 amino acids. Trimming cost V 4 bases and J 1 base; bases outside gene matches: 6. The whole variable domain, filled in from reference TRBV7-2 and TRBJ2-3, reads GAGVSQSPSNKVTEKGKDVELRCDPISGHTALYWYRQSLGQGLEFLIYFQGNSAPDKSGLPSDRFSAERTGGSVSTLTIQRTQQEDSAVYLCASSSTSSGGTDTQYFGPGTRLTVL.

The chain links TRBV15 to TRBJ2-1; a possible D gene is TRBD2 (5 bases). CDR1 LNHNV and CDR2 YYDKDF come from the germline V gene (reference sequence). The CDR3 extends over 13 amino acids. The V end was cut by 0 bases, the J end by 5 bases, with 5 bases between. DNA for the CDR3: TGTGCCACCAGCAGAGAGGAGGACAATGAGCAGTTCTTC. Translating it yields CATSREEDNEQFF.

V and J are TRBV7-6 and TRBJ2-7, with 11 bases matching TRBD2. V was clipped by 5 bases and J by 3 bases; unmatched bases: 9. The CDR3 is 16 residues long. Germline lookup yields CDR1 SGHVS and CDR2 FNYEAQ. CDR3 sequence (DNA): TGTGCCAGCAGCCCTACCAGGGGACTAGCGGACTACGAGCAGTACTTC. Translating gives CASSPTRGLADYEQYF.

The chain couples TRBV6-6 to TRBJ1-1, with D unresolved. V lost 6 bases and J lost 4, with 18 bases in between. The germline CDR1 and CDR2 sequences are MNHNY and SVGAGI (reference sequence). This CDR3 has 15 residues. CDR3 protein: CASRDERPRGTEAFF. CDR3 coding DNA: TGTGCCAGCAGGGACGAACGGCCCCGGGGCACTGAAGCTTTCTTT.

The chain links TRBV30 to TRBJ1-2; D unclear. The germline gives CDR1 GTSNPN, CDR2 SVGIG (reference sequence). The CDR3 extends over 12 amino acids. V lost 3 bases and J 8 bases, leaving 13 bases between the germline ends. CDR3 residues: CAWSRSGRGYTF. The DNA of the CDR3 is TGTGCCTGGAGCCGATCGGGTAGAGGCTACACCTTC.

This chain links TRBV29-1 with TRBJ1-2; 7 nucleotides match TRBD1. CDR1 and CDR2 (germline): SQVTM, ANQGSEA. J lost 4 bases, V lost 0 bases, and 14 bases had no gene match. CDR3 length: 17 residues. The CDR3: CSVEDRRRGDRGYGYTF. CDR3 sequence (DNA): TGCAGCGTTGAAGATCGGCGCAGGGGGGACCGGGGCTATGGCTACACCTTC.

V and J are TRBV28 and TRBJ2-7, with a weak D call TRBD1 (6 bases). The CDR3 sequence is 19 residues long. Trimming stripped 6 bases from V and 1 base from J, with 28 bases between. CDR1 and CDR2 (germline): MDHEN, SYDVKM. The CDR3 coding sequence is TGTGCCAGCAGCCAAAACCGAGACCCGAGGGGGATCGGGTCCTACGAGCAGTACTTC. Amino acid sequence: CASSQNRDPRGIGSYEQYF.

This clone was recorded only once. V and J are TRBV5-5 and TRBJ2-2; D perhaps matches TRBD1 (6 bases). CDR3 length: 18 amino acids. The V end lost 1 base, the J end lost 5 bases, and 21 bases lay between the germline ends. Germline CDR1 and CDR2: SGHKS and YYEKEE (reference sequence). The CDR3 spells CASSLMGAGILGTGELFF. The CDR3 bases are TGTGCCAGCAGCTTGATGGGGGCAGGGATATTAGGGACCGGGGAGCTGTTTTTT.

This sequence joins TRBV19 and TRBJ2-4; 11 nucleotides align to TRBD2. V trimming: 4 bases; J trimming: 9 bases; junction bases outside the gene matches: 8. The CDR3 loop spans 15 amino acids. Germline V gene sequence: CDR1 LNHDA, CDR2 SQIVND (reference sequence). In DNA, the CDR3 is TGTGCCAGTAGTAGGTCCCTAGCGGGGGGCGGCATTCAGTACTTC. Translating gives CASSRSLAGGGIQYF.

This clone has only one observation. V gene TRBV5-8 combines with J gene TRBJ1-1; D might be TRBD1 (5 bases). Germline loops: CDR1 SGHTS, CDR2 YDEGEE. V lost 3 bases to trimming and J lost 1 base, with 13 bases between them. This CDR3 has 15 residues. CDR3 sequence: CASSWGVLPNTEAFF. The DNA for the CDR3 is TGTGCCAGCAGCTGGGGGGTACTGCCGAACACTGAAGCTTTCTTT.

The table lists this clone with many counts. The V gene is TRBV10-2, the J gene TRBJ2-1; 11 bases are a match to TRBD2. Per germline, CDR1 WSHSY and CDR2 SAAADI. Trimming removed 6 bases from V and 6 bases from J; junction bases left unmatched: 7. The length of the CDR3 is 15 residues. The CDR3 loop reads CASREGLAASNEQFF. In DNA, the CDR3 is TGCGCCAGCAGGGAGGGACTAGCGGCTTCCAATGAGCAGTTCTTC.

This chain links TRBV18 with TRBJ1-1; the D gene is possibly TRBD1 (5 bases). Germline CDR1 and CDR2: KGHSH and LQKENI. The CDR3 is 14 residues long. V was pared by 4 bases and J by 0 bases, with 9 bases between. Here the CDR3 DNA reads TGTGCCAGCTCACAGGGGATTGTGAACACTGAAGCTTTCTTT. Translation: CASSQGIVNTEAFF.

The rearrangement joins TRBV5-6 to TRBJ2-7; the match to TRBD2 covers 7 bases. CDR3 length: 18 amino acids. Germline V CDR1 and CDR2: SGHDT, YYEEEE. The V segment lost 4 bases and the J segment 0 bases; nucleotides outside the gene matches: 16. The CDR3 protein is CASSPPEVGGVFSYEQYF. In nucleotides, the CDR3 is TGTGCCAGCAGCCCGCCGGAGGTGGGGGGGGTCTTCTCCTACGAGCAGTACTTC.